The clone carrying this T cell receptor beta chain was counted only a few times. As yet, its antigen is unknown. This record belongs to a study of cytomegalovirus exposure and HLA in healthy donors. Study-wide background: Earlier results showed roughly 120 million unique TCR beta sequences derived from approximately 180 million T cells. Regarding the study as a whole: Looking again later, the authors saw that most CMV-associated TCR beta chains seemed HLA-restricted. Most likely, a cluster of highly shared sequence variants arose as a sequencing artifact. In a later analysis, across HLA loci, associated TCR counts were highest for DRB1, lowest for HLA-C.

V dropped 0 bases and J dropped 3 bases, with 9 bases sitting between them. Germline V gives CDR1 LGHNA, CDR2 YNFKEQ. The CDR3 covers 14 residues. A multiplex PCR was run with 60 Vbeta primers and 13 Jbeta primers. The table came from immunoSEQ multiplex PCR; TCRdb's copy has only in-frame clones and leaves some out. Of approximately 210,000 clones listed, roughly 81% are singletons. The V and J genes are TRBV4-2 and TRBJ2-7; tentative D call: TRBD2 (6 bases). Sequencing input: PBMCs. The sequence came from a woman in her 30s in good health and CMV-seropositive. Here the CDR3 reads CASSQDLGGYEQYF. In nucleotides, the CDR3 is TGTGCCAGCAGCCAAGACCTCGGGGGCTACGAGCAGTACTTC.